This T cell receptor (beta chain) was sequenced for a study of CD8 T cells in Susac syndrome. V gave up 1 base and J gave up 3 bases; unmatched junction bases: 5. Germline-derived CDR1 and CDR2 are SNHLY and FYNNEI. The CDR3 extends over 16 amino acids. The CD8+ and CD4+ T cells were isolated magnetically using a negative isolation approach, whereas the TEMRA cells were enriched by FACS. A quantity of about 0.5 to 1 ug RNA underwent reverse transcription using random hexamers. TCRdb reprocessed the immunoSEQ multiplex PCR reads via MiXCR and lists one record per CDR3 protein. The sample yields 130,000 to 150,000 distinct CDR3 sequences, roughly 95% seen once.

Input material: CD4+ T cells from PBMCs. This clonotype was sampled from a human donor in good health. V gene TRBV2 combines with J gene TRBJ2-2, with TRBD1 identical over 7 bases. The CDR3: CASSEEGAGDTGELFF. The CDR3 bases are TGTGCCAGCAGTGAAGAGGGGGCGGGCGACACCGGGGAGCTGTTTTTT.